This paragraph covers one T cell receptor beta chain sequence. Its antigen is unknown. Libraries were prepared by immunoSEQ multiplex PCR; TCRdb keeps only in-frame clonotypes and omits some of them. The data hold some 110,000 clones, with roughly 84% observed a single time. CDR3 length: 20 amino acids. Researchers grouped second doses given at about 4 or about 12 weeks into one pool. This sample stems from a study of T cell responses to AZD1222 COVID-19 vaccine. General study results and limits: At baseline, seropositivity was found in only a handful of AZD1222 recipients. The study sampled repertoires only after the peak T cell response. It should be noted that donors were predominantly white British and more often female, and clonal diversity was possibly underestimated.

The chain is built from TRBV21-1 and TRBJ2-3; the table calls TRBD1, which could not be checked here. TRBV21-1 is an annotated pseudogene. The receptor was isolated from an adult who received the AZD1222 COVID-19 vaccine. The sample was peripheral blood, taken 28 days after the second AZD1222 dose. The CDR3 DNA is TGTGCCAGCAGCAAATTTAGGTGGGCCTTCTTAATTTCTTGCACAGATACGCAGTATTTT. Protein: CASSKFRWAFLISCTDTQYF.